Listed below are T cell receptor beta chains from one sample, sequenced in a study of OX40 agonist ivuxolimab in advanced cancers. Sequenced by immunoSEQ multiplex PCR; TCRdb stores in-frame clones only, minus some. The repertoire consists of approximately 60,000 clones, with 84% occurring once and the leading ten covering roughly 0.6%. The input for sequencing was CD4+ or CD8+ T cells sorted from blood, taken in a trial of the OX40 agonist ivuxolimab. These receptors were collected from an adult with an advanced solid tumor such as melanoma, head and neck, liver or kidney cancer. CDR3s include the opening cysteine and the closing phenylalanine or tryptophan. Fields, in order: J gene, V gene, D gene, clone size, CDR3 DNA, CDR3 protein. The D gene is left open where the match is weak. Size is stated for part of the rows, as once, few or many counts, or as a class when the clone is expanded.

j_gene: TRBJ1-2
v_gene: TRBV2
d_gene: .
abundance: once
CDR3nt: TGTGCCAGCAGTGAAGGGGGCAGTGAATATGGCTACACCTTC
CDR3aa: CASSEGGSEYGYTF

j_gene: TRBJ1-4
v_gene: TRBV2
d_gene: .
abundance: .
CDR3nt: TGTGCCAGCAGTGAATCTTTAGGGTTTAATGAAAAACTGTTTTTT
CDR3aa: CASSESLGFNEKLFF

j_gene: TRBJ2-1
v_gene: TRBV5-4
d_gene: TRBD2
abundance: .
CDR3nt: TGTGCCAGCAGCCAGGGACTAAACAATGAGCAGTTCTTC
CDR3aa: CASSQGLNNEQFF

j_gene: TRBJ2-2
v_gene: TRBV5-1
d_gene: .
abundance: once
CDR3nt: TGCGCCAGCAGCTCCGATCACAACCCCCCCGGGGAGCTGTTTTTT
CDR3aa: CASSSDHNPPGELFF

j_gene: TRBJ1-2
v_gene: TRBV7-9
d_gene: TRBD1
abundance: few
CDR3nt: TGTGCCAGCAGCTCATACCGGGACAGCCAAACCTTC
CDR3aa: CASSSYRDSQTF

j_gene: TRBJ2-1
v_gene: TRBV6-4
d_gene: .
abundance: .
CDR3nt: TGTGCCAGCAGTGACTCATGGGGACCTACCTGGGAGCAGTTCTTC
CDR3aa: CASSDSWGPTWEQFF

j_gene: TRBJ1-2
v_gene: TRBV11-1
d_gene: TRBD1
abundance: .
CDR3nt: TGTGCCAGCAGCCCTACAGGGGGCGCGGATGGCTACACCTTC
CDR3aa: CASSPTGGADGYTF

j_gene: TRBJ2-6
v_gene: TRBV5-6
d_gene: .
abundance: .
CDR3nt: TGTGCCAGCAGCTTCGATTTCGTCCTGACTTTC
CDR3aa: CASSFDFVLTF

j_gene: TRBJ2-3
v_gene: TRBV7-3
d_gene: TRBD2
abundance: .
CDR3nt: TGTGCCAGCAGCTTAACGCGGGGGGCTACAGATACGCAGTATTTT
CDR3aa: CASSLTRGATDTQYF

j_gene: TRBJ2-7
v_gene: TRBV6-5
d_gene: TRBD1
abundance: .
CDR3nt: TGTGCCAGCAGGACAGGGTTCTACGAGCAGTACTTC
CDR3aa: CASRTGFYEQYF

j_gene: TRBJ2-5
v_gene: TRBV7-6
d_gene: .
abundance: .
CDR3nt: TGTGCCAGCAGCTTAGGCCTGCAGACCCAGTACTTC
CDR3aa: CASSLGLQTQYF

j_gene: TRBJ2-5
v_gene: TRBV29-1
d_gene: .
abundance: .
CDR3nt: TGCAGCGTTGTCCCAGAAGAGACCCAGTACTTC
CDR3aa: CSVVPEETQYF

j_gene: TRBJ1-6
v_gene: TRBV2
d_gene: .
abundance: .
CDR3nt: TGTGCCAGCAGTGACCCCCAGAGCTCCTATAATTCACCCCTCCACTTT
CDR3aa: CASSDPQSSYNSPLHF

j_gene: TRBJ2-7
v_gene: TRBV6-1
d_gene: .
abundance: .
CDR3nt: TGTGCCAGCAGTGGGGGGGGGACAACTTACGAGCAGTACTTC
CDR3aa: CASSGGGTTYEQYF

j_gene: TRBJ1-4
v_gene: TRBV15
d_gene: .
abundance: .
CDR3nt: TGTGCCACCAGCAGAAGCGTGGGAGGTGAAAAACTGTTTTTT
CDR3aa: CATSRSVGGEKLFF

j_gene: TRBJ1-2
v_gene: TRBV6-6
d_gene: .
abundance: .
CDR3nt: TGTGCCAGCAGTTACGTAGGGGAAGGCTATGGCTACACCTTC
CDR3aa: CASSYVGEGYGYTF

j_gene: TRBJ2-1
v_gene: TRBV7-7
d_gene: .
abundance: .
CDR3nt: TGTGCTAGCAGCTTATTCCCTGAGAATGAGCAGTTCTTC
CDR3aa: CASSLFPENEQFF

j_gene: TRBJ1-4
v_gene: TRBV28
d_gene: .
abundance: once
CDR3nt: TGTGCCAGCGGTAATTCGGCGGGGGCGTTCAATGAAAAACTGTTTTTT
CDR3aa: CASGNSAGAFNEKLFF

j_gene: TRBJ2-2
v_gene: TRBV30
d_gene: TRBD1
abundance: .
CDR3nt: TGTGCCTGGACAGGGACAGGGTCTGAGGGGGAGCTGTTTTTT
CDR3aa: CAWTGTGSEGELFF

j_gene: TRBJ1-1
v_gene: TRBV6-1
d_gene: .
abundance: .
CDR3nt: TGTGCCAGCAGTGAAGCCGGGGCGGGGAACACTGAAGCTTTCTTT
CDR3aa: CASSEAGAGNTEAFF

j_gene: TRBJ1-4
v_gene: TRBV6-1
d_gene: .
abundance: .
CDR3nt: TGTGCCAGCAGCCCGGGACCATCGAGTGAAAAACTGTTTTTT
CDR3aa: CASSPGPSSEKLFF

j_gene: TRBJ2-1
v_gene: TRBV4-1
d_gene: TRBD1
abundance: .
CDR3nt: TGCGCCAGCAGCCAACCTTGGACAGGCTCCTACAATGAGCAGTTCTTC
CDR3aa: CASSQPWTGSYNEQFF

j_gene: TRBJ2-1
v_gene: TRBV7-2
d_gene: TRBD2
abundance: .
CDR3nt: TGTGCCAGCAGCTGGGATACTAGCGGCTACTACAATGAGCAGTTCTTC
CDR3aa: CASSWDTSGYYNEQFF

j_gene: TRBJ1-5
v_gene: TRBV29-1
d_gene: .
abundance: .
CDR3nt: TGCAGCGTTGCTGGGGGGCTCGGTCAGCCCCAGCATTTT
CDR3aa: CSVAGGLGQPQHF

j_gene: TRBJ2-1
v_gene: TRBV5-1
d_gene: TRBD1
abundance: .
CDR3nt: TGCGCCAGCAGCTGGGGTGGACAGGGGCCCTACAATGAGCAGTTCTTC
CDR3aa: CASSWGGQGPYNEQFF

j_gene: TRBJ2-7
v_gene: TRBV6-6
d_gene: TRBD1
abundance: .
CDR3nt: TGTGCCAGCAGTCCGGGACAGCCTATGAGGCAGTACTTC
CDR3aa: CASSPGQPMRQYF

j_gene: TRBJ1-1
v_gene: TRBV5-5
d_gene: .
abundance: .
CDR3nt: TGTGCCAGCAGCTTGAGTACAGGGTGGCAAGCTTTCTTT
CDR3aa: CASSLSTGWQAFF

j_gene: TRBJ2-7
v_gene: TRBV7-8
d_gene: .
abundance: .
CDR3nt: TGTGCCAGCAGCGGCGGGACGGTCGCCCACGAGCAGTACTTC
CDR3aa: CASSGGTVAHEQYF

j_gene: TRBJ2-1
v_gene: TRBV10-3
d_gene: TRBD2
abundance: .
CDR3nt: TGTGCCGTTCTAGCGGGAATTCTAGGGAATGAGCAGTTCTTC
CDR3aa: CAVLAGILGNEQFF

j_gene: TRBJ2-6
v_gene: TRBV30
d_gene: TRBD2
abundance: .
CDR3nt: TGTGCCTGGAGGTCCGCGGGAGGTCTTTCCTCTGGGGCCAACGTCCTGACTTTC
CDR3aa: CAWRSAGGLSSGANVLTF

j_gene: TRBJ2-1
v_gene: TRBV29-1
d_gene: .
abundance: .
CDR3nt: TGCAGCGTTGACAAAGATTCTTACTACAATGAGCAGTTCTTC
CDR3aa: CSVDKDSYYNEQFF

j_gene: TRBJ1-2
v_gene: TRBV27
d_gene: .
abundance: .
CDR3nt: TGTGCCAGCAGTTTATCCACGGGCTCAAGTTCCTATGGCTACACCTTC
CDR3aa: CASSLSTGSSSYGYTF

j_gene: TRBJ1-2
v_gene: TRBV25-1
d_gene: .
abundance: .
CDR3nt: TGTGCCAGCAAGGGGTCAGGCGGTGACTATGGCTACACCTTC
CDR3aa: CASKGSGGDYGYTF

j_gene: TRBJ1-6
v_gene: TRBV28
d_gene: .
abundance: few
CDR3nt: TGTGCCAGCAGAACAGGGATTTCAAATTCACCCCTCCACTTT
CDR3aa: CASRTGISNSPLHF

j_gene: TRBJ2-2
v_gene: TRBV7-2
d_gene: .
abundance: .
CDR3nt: TGTGCCAGCAGCGCCAGTAAAAGCGGGGGGGAGCTGTTTTTT
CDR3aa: CASSASKSGGELFF

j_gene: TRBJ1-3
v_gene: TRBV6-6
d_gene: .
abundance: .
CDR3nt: TGTGCCAGCAGATCGCTTGGAAACACCATATATTTT
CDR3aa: CASRSLGNTIYF

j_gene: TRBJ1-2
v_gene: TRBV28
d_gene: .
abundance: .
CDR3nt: TGTGCCAGCAGGGGGTCCAGTCTCTATGGCTACACCTTC
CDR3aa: CASRGSSLYGYTF

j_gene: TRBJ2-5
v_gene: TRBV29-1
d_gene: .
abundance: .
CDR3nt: TGCAGCGCCTCCAGGGATCTCCAAGAGACCCAGTACTTC
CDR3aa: CSASRDLQETQYF

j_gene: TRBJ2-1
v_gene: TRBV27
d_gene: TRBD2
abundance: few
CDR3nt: TGTGCCAGCAGGGGACTAGCGGGAGTCTACAATGAGCAGTTCTTC
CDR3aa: CASRGLAGVYNEQFF

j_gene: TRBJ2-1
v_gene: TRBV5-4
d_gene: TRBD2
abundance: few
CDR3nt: TGTGCCAGCAGCCCGGGCGGGACTAGCACTTACAATGAGCAGTTCTTC
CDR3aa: CASSPGGTSTYNEQFF

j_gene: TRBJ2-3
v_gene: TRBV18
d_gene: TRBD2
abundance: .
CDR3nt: TGTGCCAGCTCACCCCGGGGGGGAGACACAGATACGCAGTATTTT
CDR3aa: CASSPRGGDTDTQYF